Below are 31 T cell receptor beta chains sequenced from a single sample in a study of shared clonotypes between healthy human individuals (dated by TCRdb to the early 2020s). Library preparation was by the immunoSEQ multiplex PCR assay. The source is immuneACCESS, and TCRdb retained only in-frame sequences with V and J called. Part of the clones is not carried over; for the studies checked, unresolved V genes explain less than half of this, and the remainder is unexplained. The sample table shows around 1.1 million clones, and approximately 75% are seen once. The ten largest clonotypes hold approximately 0.95% of the sample. Sequencing input: memory CD4+ T cells from PBMCs. The cell subset or site label, read with the paper, signifies: CD45RA-negative fraction. These receptors originate from a man younger than 30 in good health. Some clones in this sample may be carry-over from other donors' samples.

The V and J genes are TRBV28 and TRBJ2-7; TRBD1 agrees at 10 bases. From germline, CDR1 is MDHEN and CDR2 SYDVKM. The CDR3 runs to 14 residues. The J segment lost 7 bases and the V segment lost 5 bases, leaving 8 bases of the junction unmatched. The CDR3: CASSVRQGAREQYF. The CDR3 coding sequence is TGTGCCAGCAGTGTCAGACAGGGGGCGAGGGAGCAGTACTTC.

This clone came up a few times. This chain uses TRBV4-1 with TRBJ2-2; 16 positions match TRBD2. There are 18 residues in the CDR3. The germline CDR1 and CDR2 sequences are MGHRA and YSYEKL. The trim removed 6 bases at V and 1 base at J, leaving 5 bases unmatched. CDR3 loop: CASRPGTSGRGNTGELFF. Here the CDR3 DNA reads TGCGCCAGCAGACCCGGGACTAGCGGGAGGGGGAACACCGGGGAGCTGTTTTTT.

With regard to this clone: A much larger clone is a single base away; this may be a read error. The sample holds other DNA sequences that translate to the same CDR3. CDR3 bases: TGCGCCAGCAGCTTGGGACAGGGAGCTGAAAAACTGTTTTTT. Protein sequence: CASSLGQGAEKLFF. The chain carries TRBV5-1 and TRBJ1-4; 7 nucleotides align to TRBD1. The CDR3 is 14 amino acids. Trimming at V came to 0 bases and at J to 7 bases, leaving 3 bases not matched to a gene. Germline V CDR1 and CDR2: SGHRS, YFSETQ.

This chain joins TRBV18 and TRBJ2-4; D remains ambiguous. Germline values: CDR1 KGHSH, CDR2 LQKENI. V was shortened by 5 bases and J by 15 bases, with 20 bases between the two germline ends. This CDR3 comprises 13 residues. The CDR3 region is CASSYQVPGNWYF. The CDR3 DNA sequence: TGTGCCAGCTCATATCAGGTCCCCGGTAATTGGTACTTC.

This clone was seen a few times. This chain uses TRBV15 with TRBJ1-5, with a weak D call TRBD1 (5 bases). Germline V CDR1 and CDR2: LNHNV, YYDKDF (reference sequence). The CDR3 sequence is 16 residues long. V gave up 1 base and J gave up 2 bases, with 12 bases separating them. The CDR3 DNA reads as TGTGCCACCAGCAGAGGGCAGGGATTCGGCAATCAGCCCCAGCATTTT. Translating it yields CATSRGQGFGNQPQHF. The full variable domain, with the rest looked up from reference TRBV15 and TRBJ1-5, is DAMVIQNPRYQVTQFGKPVTLSCSQTLNHNVMYWYQQKSSQAPKLLFHYYDKDFNNEADTPDNFQSRRPNTSFCFLDIRSPGLGDTAMYLCATSRGQGFGNQPQHFGDGTRLSIL.

V gene TRBV5-1 combines with J gene TRBJ2-5; D remains ambiguous. CDR3 length equals 14 residues. Trimming left V 0 bases short and J 3 bases short, with 9 bases between. Per germline, CDR1 SGHRS and CDR2 YFSETQ. CDR3 in amino acids: CASSLDPNEETQYF. The CDR3 DNA sequence: TGCGCCAGCAGCTTGGATCCGAACGAAGAGACCCAGTACTTC.

The chain links TRBV6-5 to TRBJ2-7; weak D call: TRBD2 (5 bases). This CDR3 region has 14 residues. The V gene's germline CDR1 is MNHEY and CDR2 SVGAGI. The germline V and J ends were trimmed by 7 bases and 7 bases, with 20 bases remaining between them. CDR3 sequence: CASNPPIGSGEQYF. Written as DNA, the CDR3 is TGTGCCAGCAATCCCCCTATTGGTTCGGGAGAGCAGTACTTC.

This clone turned up a few times. This rearrangement joins TRBV7-9 to TRBJ1-1; D is uncertain. Germline V gives CDR1 SEHNR, CDR2 FQNEAQ (reference sequence). The CDR3 sequence is 14 residues long. V lost 2 bases and J lost 3, with 10 bases in between. Here the CDR3 DNA reads TGTGCCAGCAGCTTATTAGATTCCGACACTGAAGCTTTCTTT. Residues: CASSLLDSDTEAFF. Together with reference TRBV7-9 and TRBJ1-1, the CDR3 gives the full variable domain: DTGVSQNPRHKITKRGQNVTFRCDPISEHNRLYWYRQTLGQGPEFLTYFQNEAQLEKSRLLSDRFSAERPKGSFSTLEIQRTEQGDSAMYLCASSLLDSDTEAFFGQGTRLTVV.

Ten or more counts support this clone. The V gene is TRBV7-2, the J gene TRBJ2-2; the D gene is possibly TRBD2 (5 bases). Germline-derived CDR1 and CDR2 are SGHTA and FQGNSA. There are 17 residues in the CDR3. V was cut by 1 base and J by 3 bases, with 15 bases left in between. CDR3 coding DNA: TGTGCCAGCAGCTTAGTCGCCGGGGTTACTTACACCGGGGAGCTGTTTTTT. Amino acid sequence: CASSLVAGVTYTGELFF.

This chain joins TRBV20-1 and TRBJ2-7; D not resolved. Germline loops: CDR1 DFQATT, CDR2 SNEGSKA (reference sequence). Trimming stripped 3 bases from V and 3 bases from J, with 6 bases between. There are 11 residues in the CDR3. In nucleotides, the CDR3 is TGCAGTGCTAGCCTCATCTACGAGCAGTACTTC. It is translated as CSASLIYEQYF.

This chain uses TRBV5-1 with TRBJ2-7; TRBD1 aligns across 7 bases. J gave up 1 base and V 3 bases, and 4 bases lay outside the gene matches. Germline V gene lookup returns CDR1 SGHRS and CDR2 YFSETQ. The CDR3 has 14 residues. Here the CDR3 DNA reads TGCGCCAGCAGCTGGGACAGCCGTTCCTACGAGCAGTACTTC. It codes for CASSWDSRSYEQYF.

The chain uses TRBV28 and TRBJ1-5; 7 bases line up with TRBD1. In germline, CDR1 is MDHEN, CDR2 SYDVKM. The CDR3 is 15 residues long. With V trimmed by 3 bases and J by 4 bases, 6 bases remained unmatched. The chain's CDR3 is CASSFGGTANQPQHF. CDR3 DNA sequence: TGTGCCAGCAGTTTTGGGGGGACAGCTAATCAGCCCCAGCATTTT.

The chain has TRBV15 and TRBJ2-1, with D maybe TRBD2 (6 bases). There are 16 residues in the CDR3. V was pared by 4 bases and J by 0 bases, with 13 bases between. Looked up from germline, CDR1 is LNHNV and CDR2 is YYDKDF (reference sequence). For the CDR3, the DNA is TGTGCCACCAGCACCGAGCGGGCCCGCTCCTACAATGAGCAGTTCTTC. Translating it yields CATSTERARSYNEQFF.

The chain carries TRBV2 and TRBJ2-7; 8 bases agree with TRBD2. Germline lookup yields CDR1 SNHLY and CDR2 FYNNEI. V shed 7 bases, J shed 6 bases, and the junction held 5 bases outside the gene matches. This CDR3 comprises 12 residues. CDR3: CASNFLAGEQYF. CDR3 sequence (DNA): TGTGCCAGCAACTTCCTAGCGGGCGAGCAGTACTTC. The complete variable domain, with remaining parts taken from reference TRBV2 and TRBJ2-7, reads EPEVTQTPSHQVTQMGQEVILRCVPISNHLYFYWYRQILGQKVEFLVSFYNNEISEKSEIFDDQFSVERPDGSNFTLKIRSTKLEDSAMYFCASNFLAGEQYFGPGTRLTVT.

The chain joins TRBV7-9 to TRBJ2-4; 11 bases map to TRBD1. Looked up from germline, CDR1 is SEHNR and CDR2 is FQNEAQ (reference sequence). The CDR3 has 15 residues. The J segment lost 7 bases and the V segment lost 5 bases, leaving 7 bases of the junction unmatched. This CDR3 reads CASSPDRDRGNIQYF. The CDR3 DNA is TGTGCCAGCAGCCCGGACCGGGACAGGGGGAACATTCAGTACTTC.

The chain carries TRBV18 and TRBJ2-1; D may be TRBD2 (5 bases). CDR1 KGHSH and CDR2 LQKENI come from the germline V gene. The V end lost 6 bases, the J end lost 8 bases, and 20 bases lay between the germline ends. This CDR3 contains 15 residues. The CDR3 region has the DNA TGTGCCAGCTCCAAGACCACGGGGTCTGTCGATGAGCAGTTCTTC. This sequence encodes CASSKTTGSVDEQFF.

The chain employs TRBV29-1 and TRBJ1-2, with no clear D. There are 13 residues in the CDR3. V was pared by 5 bases and J by 1 base, with 11 bases between. The germline V gene encodes CDR1 SQVTM and CDR2 ANQGSEA. The CDR3 protein is CSVNSQHNYGYTF. The CDR3 region has the DNA TGCAGCGTTAACAGCCAACATAACTATGGCTACACCTTC. The complete variable domain, with remaining parts taken from reference TRBV29-1 and TRBJ1-2, reads SAVISQKPSRDICQRGTSLTIQCQVDSQVTMMFWYRQQPGQSLTLIATANQGSEATYESGFVIDKFPISRPNLTFSTLTVSNMSPEDSSIYLCSVNSQHNYGYTFGSGTRLTVV.

This clone was seen more than once but under ten times. The chain joins TRBV4-2 to TRBJ2-7, with D perhaps TRBD2 (5 bases). Germline CDR1 reads LGHNA; CDR2 reads YNFKEQ. This CDR3 region has 15 residues. V was cut by 4 bases and J by 0 bases, with 13 bases left in between. CDR3 protein: CASSLTRILSYEQYF. The CDR3 DNA is TGTGCCAGCAGCCTTACTAGGATCCTCTCCTACGAGCAGTACTTC.

V is TRBV18 and J is TRBJ1-2; the D is unclear. CDR1 and CDR2 from the germline V gene are KGHSH and LQKENI. The CDR3 contains 13 residues. The V end lost 0 bases, the J end lost 13 bases, and 15 bases lay between the germline ends. The CDR3 region is CASSPPSAPSGTF. Here the CDR3 DNA reads TGTGCCAGCTCACCACCGAGCGCCCCATCTGGCACCTTC. Based on the CDR3 plus reference TRBV18 and TRBJ1-2, the full variable domain is NAGVMQNPRHLVRRRGQEARLRCSPMKGHSHVYWYRQLPEEGLKFMVYLQKENIIDESGMPKERFSAEFPKEGPSILRIQQVVRGDSAAYFCASSPPSAPSGTFGSGTRLTVV.

This chain uses TRBV7-2 with TRBJ2-5; maybe TRBD1 (5 bases). The V end lost 5 bases, the J end lost 5 bases, and 12 bases lay between the germline ends. CDR3 size: 13 residues. Germline lookup yields CDR1 SGHTA and CDR2 FQGNSA. The CDR3 loop is CASSQGRAETQYF. CDR3 DNA: TGTGCCAGCAGCCAAGGCAGGGCCGAGACCCAGTACTTC. The full variable domain, its missing parts supplied by reference TRBV7-2 and TRBJ2-5, is GAGVSQSPSNKVTEKGKDVELRCDPISGHTALYWYRQSLGQGLEFLIYFQGNSAPDKSGLPSDRFSAERTGGSVSTLTIQRTQQEDSAVYLCASSQGRAETQYFGPGTRLLVL.

J is TRBJ2-1 and V is TRBV6-1; 10 bases line up with TRBD2. J lost 8 bases, V lost 8 bases, and 6 bases had no gene match. Germline lookup yields CDR1 MNHNS and CDR2 SASEGT. The length of the CDR3 is 13 residues. The CDR3 DNA follows: TGTGCCAGCGAAAGCGGGAGGGGTTATGAGCAGTTCTTC. Translation: CASESGRGYEQFF.

The chain couples TRBV7-2 to TRBJ2-1; D is perhaps TRBD1 or TRBD2 (6 bases each). Germline CDR1 SGHTA, CDR2 FQGNSA. The CDR3 loop spans 13 amino acids. V lost 2 bases and J 8 bases, leaving 10 bases between the germline ends. The CDR3 is CASSLYREDEQFF. In DNA, the CDR3 is TGTGCCAGCAGCTTATACAGGGAGGATGAGCAGTTCTTC.

About this clone itself: The sample carries other DNA sequences with the same CDR3. The V call is TRBV28, the J call TRBJ1-1, with D possibly matching TRBD1 (5 bases). V lost 7 bases and J 0 bases, leaving 12 bases between the germline ends. The V gene's germline CDR1 is MDHEN and CDR2 SYDVKM. The CDR3 is made up of 14 amino acids. The CDR3 is CASTLRGVNTEAFF. CDR3 coding DNA: TGTGCCAGCACCCTACGGGGGGTGAACACTGAAGCTTTCTTT.

Only a few counts were recorded for this clone. The sample has other DNA sequences that encode this CDR3 too. V gene TRBV18 combines with J gene TRBJ1-5, with D unresolved. This CDR3 is 15 amino acids long. Per the germline V gene, CDR1 is KGHSH and CDR2 is LQKENI. V was cut by 2 bases and J by 1 base, with 9 bases left in between. CDR3 in DNA: TGTGCCAGCTCACCAAACGAAGGGAGCAATCAGCCCCAGCATTTT. Translating it yields CASSPNEGSNQPQHF.

The chain uses TRBV2 and TRBJ2-1; 9 bases match TRBD1. The CDR3 loop spans 12 amino acids. Germline V lookup: CDR1 SNHLY, CDR2 FYNNEI. The V gene end was trimmed by 7 bases and the J gene end by 6 bases; junction bases not matched to a gene: 1. The CDR3: CASKGQGNEQFF. The CDR3 bases are TGTGCCAGCAAGGGACAGGGCAATGAGCAGTTCTTC.

V is TRBV6-1 and J is TRBJ2-1; 13 nucleotides agree with TRBD2. Unmatched junction bases numbered 6, after V lost 3 bases and J lost 4 bases. The CDR3 runs to 17 residues. CDR1 and CDR2 from the germline V gene are MNHNS and SASEGT. The CDR3 loop is CASSDILAGGKYNEQFF. Here the CDR3 DNA reads TGTGCCAGCAGTGACATACTAGCGGGAGGGAAATACAATGAGCAGTTCTTC.

This clone was counted at least ten times. The chain couples TRBV19 to TRBJ1-1; 9 bases line up with TRBD1. V was clipped by 1 base and J by 1 base; unmatched bases: 7. Germline V gene sequence: CDR1 LNHDA, CDR2 SQIVND (reference sequence). This CDR3 contains 17 residues. The CDR3 DNA reads TGTGCCAGTAGTATAGCAGGGACAGGGTTGGGGAACACTGAAGCTTTCTTT. This translates into CASSIAGTGLGNTEAFF.

V and J are TRBV2 and TRBJ1-5; TRBD1 aligns across 9 bases. This CDR3 contains 16 residues. The germline gives CDR1 SNHLY, CDR2 FYNNEI. V shed 8 bases, J shed 5 bases, and the junction held 13 bases outside the gene matches. CDR3 sequence reads: CASHRGGTGYDQPQHF. CDR3 sequence (DNA): TGTGCCAGCCACCGAGGAGGGACAGGGTACGATCAGCCCCAGCATTTT.

V is TRBV4-3 and J is TRBJ2-7; TRBD1 matches at 11 bases. V gave up 4 bases and J gave up 7 bases; unmatched junction bases: 9. This CDR3 is 15 amino acids long. CDR1 is LGHNA and CDR2 is YSLEER in the germline V gene. This CDR3 is CASSRSGTGGREQYF. The CDR3 coding sequence is TGCGCCAGCAGCCGTTCCGGGACAGGGGGGCGAGAGCAGTACTTC.

The gene calls are TRBV4-1 and TRBJ1-1; perhaps TRBD1 as D (5 bases). With 0 bases removed from V and 2 bases from J, the gap between germline ends came to 16 bases. Germline V lookup: CDR1 MGHRA, CDR2 YSYEKL. The CDR3 has 17 residues. In DNA, the CDR3 is TGCGCCAGCAGCCAAGACGGGGGTCAAAGGGGTAACACTGAAGCTTTCTTT. Amino acid sequence: CASSQDGGQRGNTEAFF.

In its sample, this clone was seen a few times. The chain uses TRBV6-5 and TRBJ2-3, with 7 bases that match TRBD1. The CDR3 is 15 amino acids. Germline V lookup: CDR1 MNHEY, CDR2 SVGAGI. Germline trimming cut 2 bases from V and 3 bases from J; bases unmatched to any gene: 5. The CDR3 is CASSYRTGATDTQYF. CDR3 sequence (DNA): TGTGCCAGCAGTTACCGAACAGGGGCTACAGATACGCAGTATTTT.